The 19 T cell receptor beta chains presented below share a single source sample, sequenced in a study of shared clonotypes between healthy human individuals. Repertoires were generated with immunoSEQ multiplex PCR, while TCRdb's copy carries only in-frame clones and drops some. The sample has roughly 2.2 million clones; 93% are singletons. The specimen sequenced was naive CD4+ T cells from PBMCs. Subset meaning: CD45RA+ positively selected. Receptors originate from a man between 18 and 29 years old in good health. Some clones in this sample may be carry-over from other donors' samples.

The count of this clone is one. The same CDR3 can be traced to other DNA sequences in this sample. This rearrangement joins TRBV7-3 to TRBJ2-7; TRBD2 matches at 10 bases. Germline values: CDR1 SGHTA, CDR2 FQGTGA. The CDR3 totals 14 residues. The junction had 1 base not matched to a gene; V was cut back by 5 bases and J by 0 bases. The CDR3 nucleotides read TGTGCCAGCAGCCCTAGCGGGAGCTCCTACGAGCAGTACTTC. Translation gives CASSPSGSSYEQYF.

The CDR3 DNA is TGTGCCAGCAGTCGGGGAGGGTACACTGAAGCTTTCTTT. As protein: CASSRGGYTEAFF. This chain connects TRBV6-6 to TRBJ1-1; D not resolved. CDR3 length: 13 residues. The V gene lost 5 bases and the J gene lost 3 bases, with 10 bases spanning the gap. Looked up from germline, CDR1 is MNHNY and CDR2 is SVGAGI (reference sequence).

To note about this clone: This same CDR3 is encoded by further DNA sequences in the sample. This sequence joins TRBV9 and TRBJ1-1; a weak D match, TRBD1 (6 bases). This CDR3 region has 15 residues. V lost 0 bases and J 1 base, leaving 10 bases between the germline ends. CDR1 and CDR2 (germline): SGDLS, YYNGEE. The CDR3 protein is CASSVEGHPNTEAFF. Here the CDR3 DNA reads TGTGCCAGCAGCGTAGAGGGACATCCGAACACTGAAGCTTTCTTT.

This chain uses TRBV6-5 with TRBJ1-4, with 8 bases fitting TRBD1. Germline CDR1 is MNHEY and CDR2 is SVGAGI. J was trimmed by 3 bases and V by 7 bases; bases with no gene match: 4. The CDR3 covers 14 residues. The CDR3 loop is CASKKTGANEKLFF. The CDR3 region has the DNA TGTGCCAGCAAAAAGACAGGGGCTAATGAAAAACTGTTTTTT.

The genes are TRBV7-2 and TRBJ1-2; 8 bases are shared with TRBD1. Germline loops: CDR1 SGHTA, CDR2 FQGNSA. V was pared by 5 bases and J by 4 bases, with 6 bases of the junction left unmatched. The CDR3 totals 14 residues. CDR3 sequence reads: CASSKGQGGYGYTF. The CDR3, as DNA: TGTGCCAGCAGCAAAGGACAGGGCGGCTATGGCTACACCTTC.

CDR3: CASLGQGANEQFF. For the CDR3, the DNA is TGTGCCAGCCTGGGACAGGGGGCGAATGAGCAGTTCTTC. The rearrangement links TRBV28 to TRBJ2-1; 12 bases line up with TRBD1. The junction had 3 bases not matched to a gene; V was cut back by 8 bases and J by 7 bases. There are 13 residues in the CDR3. Germline V CDR1 and CDR2: MDHEN, SYDVKM.

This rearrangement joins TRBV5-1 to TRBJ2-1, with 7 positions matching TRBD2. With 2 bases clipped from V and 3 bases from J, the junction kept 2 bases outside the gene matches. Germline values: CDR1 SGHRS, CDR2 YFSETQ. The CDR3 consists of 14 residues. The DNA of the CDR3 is TGCGCCAGCAGCTTCCTAGCGGACTACAATGAGCAGTTCTTC. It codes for CASSFLADYNEQFF.

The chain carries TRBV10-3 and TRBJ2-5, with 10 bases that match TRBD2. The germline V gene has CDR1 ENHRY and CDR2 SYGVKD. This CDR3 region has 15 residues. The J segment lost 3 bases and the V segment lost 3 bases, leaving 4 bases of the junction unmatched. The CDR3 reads CAISEAGGPEETQYF. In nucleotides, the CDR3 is TGTGCCATCAGTGAAGCGGGAGGGCCGGAAGAGACCCAGTACTTC.

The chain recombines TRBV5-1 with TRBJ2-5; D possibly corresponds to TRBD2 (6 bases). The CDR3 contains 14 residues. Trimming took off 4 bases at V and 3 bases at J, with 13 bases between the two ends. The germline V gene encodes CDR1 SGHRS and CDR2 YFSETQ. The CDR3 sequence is CASSPGTYEETQYF. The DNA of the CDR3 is TGCGCCAGCAGCCCTGGGACTTACGAAGAGACCCAGTACTTC.

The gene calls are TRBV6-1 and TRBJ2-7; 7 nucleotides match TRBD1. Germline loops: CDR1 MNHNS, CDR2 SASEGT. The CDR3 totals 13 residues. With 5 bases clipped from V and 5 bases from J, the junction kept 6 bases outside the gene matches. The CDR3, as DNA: TGTGCCAGCAGTACGACAGGGCAGCACGAGCAGTACTTC. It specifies CASSTTGQHEQYF.

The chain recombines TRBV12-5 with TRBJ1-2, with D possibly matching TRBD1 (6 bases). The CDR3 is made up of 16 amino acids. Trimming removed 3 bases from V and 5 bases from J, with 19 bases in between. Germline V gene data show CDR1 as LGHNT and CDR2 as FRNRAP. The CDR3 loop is CASGLEPRGDTYGYTF. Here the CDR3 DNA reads TGTGCTAGTGGTTTAGAACCGAGGGGGGACACTTATGGCTACACCTTC.

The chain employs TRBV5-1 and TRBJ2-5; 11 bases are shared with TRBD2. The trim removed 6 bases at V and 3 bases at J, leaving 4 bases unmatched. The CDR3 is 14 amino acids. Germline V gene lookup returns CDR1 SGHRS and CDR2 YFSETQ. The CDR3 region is CASIPGLAEETQYF. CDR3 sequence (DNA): TGCGCCAGCATACCGGGACTAGCGGAAGAGACCCAGTACTTC.

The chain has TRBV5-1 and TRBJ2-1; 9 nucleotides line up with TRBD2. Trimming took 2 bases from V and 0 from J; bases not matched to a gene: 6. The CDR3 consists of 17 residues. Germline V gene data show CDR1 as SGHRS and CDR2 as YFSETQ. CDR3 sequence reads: CASSLGSGRNSYNEQFF. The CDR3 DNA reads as TGCGCCAGCAGCTTAGGGAGCGGGAGGAACTCCTACAATGAGCAGTTCTTC.

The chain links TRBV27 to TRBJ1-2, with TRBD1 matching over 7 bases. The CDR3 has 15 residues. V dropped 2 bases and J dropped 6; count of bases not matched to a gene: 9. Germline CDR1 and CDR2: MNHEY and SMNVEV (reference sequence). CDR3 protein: CASSLRPRGGNGYTF. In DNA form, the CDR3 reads TGTGCCAGCAGTTTACGACCCAGGGGGGGAAATGGCTACACCTTC.

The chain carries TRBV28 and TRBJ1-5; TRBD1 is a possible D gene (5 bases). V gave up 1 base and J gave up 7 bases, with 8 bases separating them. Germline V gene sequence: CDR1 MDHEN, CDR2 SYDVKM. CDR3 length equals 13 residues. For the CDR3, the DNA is TGTGCCAGCAGTTTATATGGGACGCAGCCCCAGCATTTT. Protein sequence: CASSLYGTQPQHF.

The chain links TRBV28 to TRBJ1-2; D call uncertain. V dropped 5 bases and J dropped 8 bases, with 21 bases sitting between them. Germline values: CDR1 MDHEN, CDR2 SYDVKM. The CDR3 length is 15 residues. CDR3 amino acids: CASSGPPMLYAGYTF. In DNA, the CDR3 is TGTGCCAGCAGTGGGCCTCCCATGCTTTATGCGGGCTACACCTTC.

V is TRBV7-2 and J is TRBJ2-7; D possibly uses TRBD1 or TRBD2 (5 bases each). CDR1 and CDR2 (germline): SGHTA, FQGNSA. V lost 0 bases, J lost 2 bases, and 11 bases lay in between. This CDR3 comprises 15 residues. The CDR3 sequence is CASSLAGTFTYEQYF. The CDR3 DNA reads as TGTGCCAGCAGCTTAGCCGGGACGTTTACCTACGAGCAGTACTTC.

CDR3 sequence (DNA): TGCGCCAGCAGCGAGGGACTCGGAAGGACTGAAGCTTTCTTT. It codes for CASSEGLGRTEAFF. This chain connects TRBV10-2 to TRBJ1-1; possible D gene TRBD1, 5 bases. V gave up 6 bases and J gave up 5 bases, with 16 bases separating them. CDR3 size: 14 residues. Germline V gene data show CDR1 as WSHSY and CDR2 as SAAADI.

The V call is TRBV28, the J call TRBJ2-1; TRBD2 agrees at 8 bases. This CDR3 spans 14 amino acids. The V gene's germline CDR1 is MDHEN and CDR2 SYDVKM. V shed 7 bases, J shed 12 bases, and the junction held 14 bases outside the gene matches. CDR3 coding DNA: TGTGCCAGCACCCTAGGGACTAGGCTGTTAGGGCAGTTCTTC. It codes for CASTLGTRLLGQFF.